This T cell receptor (beta chain) was sequenced for a study of persistence of HIV-infected CD4 T cells. With V trimmed by 2 bases and J by 8 bases, 7 bases remained unmatched. The CDR3 contains 15 residues. CDR1 and CDR2 (germline): MDHEN, SYDVKM. The libraries were made with immunoSEQ version 4 in survey mode. TCRdb's table, derived via immunoSEQ multiplex PCR, lists solely in-frame clones and lacks some. Here the sample spans 43,000 or so clones, 80% to 90% being singletons. A note on this clone: What it binds is not known.

General study points: Antigen-responding cells were enriched for degenerate expanded CDR3beta sequences.

Anti-CD3/anti-CD28 beads served as a nonspecific positive control stimulus. Sorting selected CD4+ T cells upregulating both CD40 ligand and CD69. For at least 4 years, plasma HIV-1 RNA was undetectable (<50 copies/mL). The sample was CD4+ T cells sorted from PBMCs after 18-hour stimulation, taken from a patient who received antiretroviral therapy. This rearrangement joins TRBV28 to TRBJ2-1; 9 bases are a match to TRBD1. This clonotype originated in an adult man with HIV who was CMV-seropositive. DNA of the CDR3: TGTGCCAGCAGTTTAGGTGGGACAGGGAAACATGAGCAGTTCTTC. It encodes CASSLGGTGKHEQFF.